The sequence of this T cell receptor beta chain was determined in a study of blood T cell repertoires in COVID-19. Germline loops: CDR1 SGHRS, CDR2 YFSETQ. Trimming cost V 4 bases and J 3 bases, with 13 bases left between them. This CDR3 has 14 residues. Produced via immunoSEQ multiplex PCR; TCRdb's table is partial and in-frame only. The repertoire holds approximately 270,000 clones, with just over 85% as singletons. Source material: PBMCs or T cells enriched from blood (not recorded which). The clonotype was recovered from a middle-aged man who had recovered from COVID-19. The chain links TRBV5-1 to TRBJ1-1; tentatively, D is TRBD1 (5 bases). The CDR3 loop reads CASSPTGLYTEAFF. CDR3 in DNA: TGCGCCAGCAGCCCCACAGGTTTGTACACTGAAGCTTTCTTT.